These 20 T cell receptor beta chains originate from one sample sequenced in a study of cytomegalovirus exposure and HLA in healthy donors. The PCR contained 60 Vbeta and 13 Jbeta primers. Some clones are missing from TCRdb's copy, which holds only in-frame ones; the method was immunoSEQ multiplex PCR. The repertoire holds tens of thousands of clones, with approximately 7.1% as singletons. Material: PBMCs. The receptors here all came from a man between 45 and 60 years old in good health and CMV-seronegative.

CDR3 DNA sequence: TGCGCCAGCAGCTCCGGTAGCGGGAGGGCCTACGAGCAGTACTTC. This codes for CASSSGSGRAYEQYF. V gene TRBV5-1 combines with J gene TRBJ2-7; 11 bases agree with TRBD2. Germline assignment: CDR1 SGHRS and CDR2 YFSETQ. The CDR3 is 15 residues long. J gave up 2 bases and V 3 bases, and 4 bases lay outside the gene matches.

This clone turned up a few times. The chain uses TRBV5-1 and TRBJ2-3; TRBD1 aligns across 11 bases. Germline lookup yields CDR1 SGHRS and CDR2 YFSETQ. This CDR3 contains 15 residues. Losses at the gene ends were 4 bases for V and 4 bases for J; bases not matched to a gene: 5. CDR3 nucleotides: TGCGCCAGCAGCACCCGGACAGGGGGCGCAGATACGCAGTATTTT. It yields the protein CASSTRTGGADTQYF.

V gene TRBV6-4 combines with J gene TRBJ2-5; weak D call: TRBD1 (6 bases). The assigned J gene may be wrong: the sequence end matches TRBJ2-7 better. This CDR3 is built from 15 residues. Germline V gene lookup returns CDR1 MRHNA and CDR2 SNTAGT. The CDR3 reads CASPGEAPSSYEQYF. In DNA form, the CDR3 reads TGTGCCAGCCCAGGGGAAGCCCCGTCGTCCTACGAGCAGTACTTC.

The chain uses TRBV7-6 and TRBJ1-1; D is undetermined. The CDR3 has 14 residues. V was cut by 1 base and J by 1 base, with 7 bases left in between. The germline gives CDR1 SGHVS, CDR2 FNYEAQ. This CDR3 is CASSLGQKNTEAFF. For the CDR3, the DNA is TGTGCCAGCAGCTTAGGGCAGAAGAACACTGAAGCTTTCTTT.

This clone showed up just a few times. The CDR3 sequence is CASSLTGLNEQFF. The CDR3 DNA reads as TGTGCCAGCAGCTTGACAGGGTTGAATGAGCAGTTCTTC. This chain connects TRBV7-2 to TRBJ2-1; TRBD1 agrees at 7 bases. J gave up 7 bases and V 3 bases, and 3 bases lay outside the gene matches. This CDR3 comprises 13 residues. The germline gives CDR1 SGHTA, CDR2 FQGNSA.

The table lists this clone with a few counts. The rearrangement uses TRBV5-8 and TRBJ2-3, with TRBD2 matching 8 bases. Germline CDR1 and CDR2: SGHTS and YDEGEE. CDR3 length: 16 amino acids. The V segment lost 0 bases and the J segment 3 bases; nucleotides outside the gene matches: 6. CDR3 loop: CASSLGRGLVTDTQYF. The CDR3 DNA reads TGTGCCAGCAGCTTGGGCAGGGGACTAGTAACAGATACGCAGTATTTT.

V is TRBV7-3 and J is TRBJ2-2; D might be TRBD2 (5 bases). Germline V gene sequence: CDR1 SGHTA, CDR2 FQGTGA. CDR3 length equals 15 residues. With 2 bases removed from V and 3 bases from J, the gap between germline ends came to 10 bases. This CDR3 is CASSLLARDTGELFF. The CDR3, as DNA: TGTGCCAGCAGCTTACTAGCCCGAGACACCGGGGAGCTGTTTTTT.

The chain joins TRBV7-4 to TRBJ2-7; weak D call: TRBD1 (6 bases). Between the trimmed V and J ends, which lost 5 bases and 4 bases, there was a span of 15 bases. The germline V gene encodes CDR1 SGHVT and CDR2 SQSDAQ. The CDR3 contains 14 residues. CDR3 loop: CASSVPSRGYEQYF. CDR3 nucleotides: TGTGCCAGCAGCGTCCCGAGCAGGGGATACGAGCAGTACTTC.

This clone showed up just a few times. This CDR3 is CASSSRPGTISGSKETQYF. CDR3 sequence (DNA): TGTGCCAGCAGCTCACGACCGGGGACCATTAGCGGGAGTAAAGAGACCCAGTACTTC. The rearrangement joins TRBV7-6 to TRBJ2-5, with 9 bases aligning to TRBD2. CDR1 SGHVS and CDR2 FNYEAQ come from the germline V gene. Unmatched junction bases numbered 18, after V lost 4 bases and J lost 3 bases. The CDR3 totals 19 residues.

The chain employs TRBV5-6 and TRBJ2-3; 7 bases align to TRBD1. V lost 2 bases and J lost 1; bases outside the gene matches: 1. Germline V gene data show CDR1 as SGHDT and CDR2 as YYEEEE. This CDR3 is 14 amino acids long. CDR3 bases: TGTGCCAGCAGCTTTACAGGGGGCACAGATACGCAGTATTTT. It codes for CASSFTGGTDTQYF.

The V gene is TRBV7-3, the J gene TRBJ2-5; D is undetermined. CDR1 SGHTA and CDR2 FQGTGA come from the germline V gene. The CDR3 extends over 13 amino acids. V lost 5 bases and J 2 bases, leaving 9 bases between the germline ends. The chain's CDR3 is CASSREIQETQYF. As DNA, the CDR3 is TGTGCCAGCAGCCGCGAAATTCAAGAGACCCAGTACTTC.

The chain links TRBV7-3 to TRBJ1-2; a possible D gene is TRBD1 (5 bases). The germline V and J ends were trimmed by 4 bases and 5 bases, with 20 bases remaining between them. The CDR3 is 16 residues long. Germline V gene sequence: CDR1 SGHTA, CDR2 FQGTGA. DNA of the CDR3: TGTGCCAGCAGCTCACGGGACTTAGAGGTGACTTATGGCTACACCTTC. Its protein is CASSSRDLEVTYGYTF. The variable domain in full, completed from reference TRBV7-3 and TRBJ1-2, reads GAGVSQTPSNKVTEKGKYVELRCDPISGHTALYWYRQSLGQGPEFLIYFQGTGAADDSGLPNDRFFAVRPEGSVSTLKIQRTERGDSAVYLCASSSRDLEVTYGYTFGSGTRLTVV.

This clone was observed a few times. The chain has TRBV5-1 and TRBJ1-4, with D tentatively TRBD1 (5 bases). The germline gives CDR1 SGHRS, CDR2 YFSETQ. V was trimmed by 4 bases and J by 8 bases, leaving 12 bases between them. This CDR3 comprises 13 residues. The CDR3 sequence is CASSLRTQEKLFF. CDR3 nucleotide sequence: TGCGCCAGCAGCCTCCGGACACAAGAAAAACTGTTTTTT.

This clone turned up a few times. This rearrangement joins TRBV28 to TRBJ1-1; the match to TRBD1 covers 7 bases. This CDR3 region has 14 residues. V trimming: 4 bases; J trimming: 4 bases; junction bases outside the gene matches: 6. Germline V CDR1 and CDR2: MDHEN, SYDVKM. The CDR3 spells CASSSVGTVTEAFF. CDR3 DNA sequence: TGTGCCAGCAGTTCGGTCGGGACAGTCACTGAAGCTTTCTTT.

This rearrangement joins TRBV5-1 to TRBJ2-5, with D possibly matching TRBD2 (5 bases). Trimming pared 4 bases from V and 3 bases from J, leaving 7 bases between. The CDR3 sequence is 12 residues long. The germline V gene encodes CDR1 SGHRS and CDR2 YFSETQ. The DNA of the CDR3 is TGCGCCAGCAGCGGGAGCAAAGAGACCCAGTACTTC. Translating gives CASSGSKETQYF.

Note on this clone: An end of the junction does not agree with germline; a read error may underlie this. The V call is TRBV28, the J call TRBJ2-7, with a tentative D call TRBD2 (6 bases). The CDR3 extends over 16 amino acids. Per the germline V gene, CDR1 is MDHEN and CDR2 is SYDVKM. The CDR3 bases are TGTGCCAGTAGTTCCCCTCGACTAGGAAATTTCGACGAGCAGTACTTC. The encoded protein is CASSSPRLGNFDEQYF.

This clone was detected a few times. The CDR3 is CSAPQGPEAFF. The CDR3, as DNA: TGCAGTGCCCCACAGGGTCCTGAAGCTTTCTTT. The V call is TRBV20-1, the J call TRBJ1-1; weak D call: TRBD1 (6 bases). Germline V gene lookup returns CDR1 DFQATT and CDR2 SNEGSKA (reference sequence). CDR3 length: 11 residues. Between the trimmed V and J ends, which lost 6 bases and 6 bases, there was a span of 11 bases.

This clone was counted only a few times. CDR3 loop: CASSLGLSSLGTGELFF. CDR3 nucleotide sequence: TGTGCCAGCAGCCTTGGCCTCTCTAGCTTGGGTACCGGGGAGCTGTTTTTT. The genes are TRBV5-4 and TRBJ2-2, with D possibly being TRBD2 (5 bases). The germline V gene has CDR1 SGHNT and CDR2 YYREEE (reference sequence). CDR3 length equals 17 residues. V gave up 4 bases and J gave up 5 bases, with 21 bases separating them.

This chain connects TRBV28 to TRBJ2-2; no clear D gene. This CDR3 has 12 amino acids. The ends were cut back, 4 bases at V and 4 bases at J, with 4 bases in the middle. The germline CDR1 and CDR2 sequences are MDHEN and SYDVKM. CDR3 coding DNA: TGTGCCAGCAGTTCTCCCACCGGGGAGCTGTTTTTT. Translation: CASSSPTGELFF.

About this clone: The germline gene is not matched at one end of the junction; a read error may be the cause. V is TRBV5-1 and J is TRBJ1-2; D possibly corresponds to TRBD1 (5 bases). This CDR3 comprises 13 residues. The germline gives CDR1 SGHRS, CDR2 YFSETQ. In DNA form, the CDR3 reads TGCGCCAGAAGCTTGATATTCGGGGGGGGCTACACCTTC. It codes for CARSLIFGGGYTF. Full variable domain (outside the CDR3, taken from reference TRBV5-1 and TRBJ1-2): KAGVTQTPRYLIKTRGQQVTLSCSPISGHRSVSWYQQTPGQGLQFLFEYFSETQRNKGNFPGRFSGRQFSNSRSEMNVSTLELGDSALYLCARSLIFGGGYTFGSGTRLTVV.